The TCR beta chain under discussion was sequenced for a study of CD8+ T cells in alopecia areata. Sequencing used cDNA as its template, made by extracting RNA and reverse transcribing it. Assay: immunoSEQ multiplex PCR; the TCRdb copy retains only in-frame clones and omits some. Of over 150,000 clones in the sample, just under 60% were seen once. With 5 bases clipped from V and 5 bases from J, the junction kept 11 bases outside the gene matches. The CDR3 has 15 amino acids. Germline lookup yields CDR1 MGHDK and CDR2 SYGVNS. This clone occurred a few times. Its antigen is not identified. Notes on the study in general: Among patients, TCR sharing was less clear than in mice, a difference possibly due in part to HLA diversity in the patient population.

This TCR derives from a human donor with alopecia areata. The sequences come from CD4+ T cells sorted from blood, collected at week 0. The chain links TRBV25-1 to TRBJ2-5, with TRBD2 matching 7 bases. The CDR3 DNA is TGTGCCAGCAGTAACCGGGAGGAGGTCCGTGAGACCCAGTACTTC. This gives the protein CASSNREEVRETQYF.